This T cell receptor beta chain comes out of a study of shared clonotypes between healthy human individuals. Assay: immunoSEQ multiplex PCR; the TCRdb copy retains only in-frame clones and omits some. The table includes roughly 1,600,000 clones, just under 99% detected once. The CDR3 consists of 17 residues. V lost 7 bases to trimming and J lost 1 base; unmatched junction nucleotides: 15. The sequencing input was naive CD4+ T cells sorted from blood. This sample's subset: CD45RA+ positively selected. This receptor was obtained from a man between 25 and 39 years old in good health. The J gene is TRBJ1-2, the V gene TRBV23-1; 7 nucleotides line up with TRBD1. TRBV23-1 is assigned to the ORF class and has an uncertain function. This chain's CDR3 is CASTKTPGTAFNYGYTF. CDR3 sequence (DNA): TGCGCCAGCACCAAAACCCCGGGGACAGCATTTAACTATGGCTACACCTTC.